These 30 T cell receptor beta chains originate from one sample sequenced in a study of OX40 agonist ivuxolimab in advanced cancers. The table came from immunoSEQ multiplex PCR; TCRdb's copy has only in-frame clones and leaves some out. The table records 98,000 or so clones, 94% of them present only once. The source material was CD4+ or CD8+ T cells sorted from blood, sampled in a trial of the OX40 agonist ivuxolimab. The receptors here all came from an adult with an advanced solid tumor such as melanoma, head and neck, liver or kidney cancer.

J is TRBJ2-5 and V is TRBV5-1; D perhaps matches TRBD2 (6 bases). CDR3 length: 13 amino acids. CDR1 is SGHRS, CDR2 YFSETQ, per germline. Trimming took off 6 bases at V and 4 bases at J, with 13 bases between the two ends. CDR3: CASKEGRRETQYF. The CDR3 DNA reads as TGCGCCAGCAAGGAGGGGCGCAGAGAGACCCAGTACTTC. The full variable domain, in which reference TRBV5-1 and TRBJ2-5 provide the parts outside the CDR3, is KAGVTQTPRYLIKTRGQQVTLSCSPISGHRSVSWYQQTPGQGLQFLFEYFSETQRNKGNFPGRFSGRQFSNSRSEMNVSTLELGDSALYLCASKEGRRETQYFGPGTRLLVL.

J is TRBJ1-1 and V is TRBV27, with 9 bases lining up with TRBD1. The CDR3 extends over 15 amino acids. In germline, CDR1 is MNHEY, CDR2 SMNVEV (reference sequence). Trimming took 5 bases from V and 7 from J; bases not matched to a gene: 11. The CDR3 sequence is CASSILTGGGGEAFF. The CDR3 nucleotides read TGTGCCAGCAGTATACTCACAGGGGGCGGGGGTGAAGCTTTCTTT.

The V and J genes are TRBV6-1 and TRBJ2-3; unclear D gene. Germline values: CDR1 MNHNS, CDR2 SASEGT. Between the trimmed V and J ends, which lost 7 bases and 0 bases, there was a span of 14 bases. CDR3 size: 15 residues. The CDR3 spells CASTGIYGSTDTQYF. The DNA for the CDR3 is TGTGCCAGCACTGGAATTTATGGGAGCACAGATACGCAGTATTTT.

This clone has just one count. For the CDR3, the DNA is TGTGCCAGCTTAACCCGGGACAGGGAGAACACCGGGGAGCTGTTTTTT. Its protein product is CASLTRDRENTGELFF. The rearrangement uses TRBV2 and TRBJ2-2; the match to TRBD1 covers 9 bases. Trimming at V came to 8 bases and at J to 1 base, leaving 8 bases not matched to a gene. The CDR3 totals 16 residues. CDR1 is SNHLY and CDR2 is FYNNEI in the germline V gene.

The CDR3 DNA is TGCGCCAGCAGCTCGAACCCCGGGGGGGCAGAGGAGGGCTACACCTTC. Translated, it gives CASSSNPGGAEEGYTF. The rearrangement joins TRBV5-1 to TRBJ1-2; D perhaps matches TRBD1 (6 bases). The CDR3 has 16 residues. Germline V gives CDR1 SGHRS, CDR2 YFSETQ. With 3 bases removed from V and 8 bases from J, the gap between germline ends came to 23 bases.

The genes are TRBV2 and TRBJ2-7; TRBD2 matches 12 bases. Germline CDR1 SNHLY, CDR2 FYNNEI. This CDR3 is built from 16 residues. J gave up 6 bases and V 4 bases, and 10 bases lay outside the gene matches. The CDR3 nucleotides read TGTGCCAGCAGTGCCTCGCGACTAGCGGGAGCTGGCGAGCAGTACTTC. It is translated as CASSASRLAGAGEQYF.

The sample holds one count of this clone. The rearrangement links TRBV4-2 to TRBJ2-3; TRBD1 agrees at 8 bases. After removal of 1 base from V and 4 bases from J, the junction contained 1 base not matched to a gene. From germline, CDR1 is LGHNA and CDR2 YNFKEQ. This CDR3 region has 14 residues. CDR3 sequence reads: CASSQAQGADTQYF. The CDR3 bases are TGTGCCAGCAGCCAAGCACAGGGGGCAGATACGCAGTATTTT.

This clone appeared once. The rearrangement uses TRBV6-5 and TRBJ2-3; no clear D. The V gene's germline CDR1 is MNHEY and CDR2 SVGAGI. The CDR3 runs 13 residues. Trimming stripped 1 base from V and 4 bases from J, with 6 bases between. CDR3 nucleotide sequence: TGTGCCAGCAGTTACTTAAGGGCAGATACGCAGTATTTT. Protein: CASSYLRADTQYF.

J is TRBJ1-2 and V is TRBV11-2; D remains ambiguous. The CDR3 runs to 14 residues. Trimming took off 4 bases at V and 7 bases at J, with 16 bases between the two ends. Germline V CDR1 and CDR2: SGHAT, FQNNGV. The CDR3 nucleotides are TGTGCCAGCAGCTCCCCGAAGGTTCCGGGTGGCTACACCTTC. This gives the protein CASSSPKVPGGYTF.

The chain joins TRBV7-9 to TRBJ2-7; 13 nucleotides match TRBD2. Per germline, CDR1 SEHNR and CDR2 FQNEAQ (reference sequence). The CDR3 has 14 residues. With V trimmed by 3 bases and J by 5 bases, 1 base remained unmatched. Here the CDR3 reads CASSFGTSGNEQYF. The DNA for the CDR3 is TGTGCCAGCAGCTTCGGGACTAGCGGGAACGAGCAGTACTTC.

J is TRBJ1-3 and V is TRBV19; D may be TRBD1 (5 bases). V shed 6 bases and J shed 2 bases, with 11 bases lying between them. CDR1 is LNHDA and CDR2 is SQIVND in the germline V gene (reference sequence). The CDR3 contains 14 residues. The CDR3 DNA reads as TGTGCCAGTAGACGAGGGGCTACTGGAAACACCATATATTTT. Its translation is CASRRGATGNTIYF.

This sequence joins TRBV9 and TRBJ1-5; the D gene is possibly TRBD1 (6 bases). The ends were cut back, 0 bases at V and 2 bases at J, with 9 bases in the middle. This CDR3 region has 15 residues. The germline V gene encodes CDR1 SGDLS and CDR2 YYNGEE. CDR3 loop: CASSVGRGGNQPQHF. The DNA of the CDR3 is TGTGCCAGCAGCGTAGGCAGGGGAGGCAATCAGCCCCAGCATTTT.

The chain couples TRBV11-1 to TRBJ2-7, with no clear D. The V gene lost 2 bases and the J gene lost 0 bases, with 8 bases spanning the gap. Germline CDR1 SGHAT, CDR2 FQDESV (reference sequence). The CDR3 contains 14 residues. CDR3 in amino acids: CASSLSQRSYEQYF. The CDR3 DNA follows: TGTGCCAGCAGCTTATCACAGCGCTCCTACGAGCAGTACTTC.

The CDR3 nucleotides read TGTGCCAGCAGCCCGGAGAACGATCGGAAGCAGTTCTTC. It encodes CASSPENDRKQFF. The chain carries TRBV11-3 and TRBJ2-1, with D unresolved. Germline values: CDR1 SGHNT, CDR2 YENEEA. V dropped 5 bases and J dropped 11 bases, with 16 bases sitting between them. This CDR3 region has 13 residues.

This chain uses TRBV12-5 with TRBJ2-5; 9 bases are a match to TRBD2. CDR3 size: 16 residues. Per the germline V gene, CDR1 is LGHNT and CDR2 is FRNRAP. The J segment lost 2 bases and the V segment lost 6 bases, leaving 10 bases of the junction unmatched. The CDR3 region is CASGPIGSGGQETQYF. DNA of the CDR3: TGTGCTAGTGGCCCCATCGGTAGCGGGGGACAAGAGACCCAGTACTTC. Together with reference TRBV12-5 and TRBJ2-5, the CDR3 gives the full variable domain: DARVTQTPRHKVTEMGQEVTMRCQPILGHNTVFWYRQTMMQGLELLAYFRNRAPLDDSGMPKDRFSAEMPDATLATLKIQPSEPRDSAVYFCASGPIGSGGQETQYFGPGTRLLVL.

This sequence joins TRBV7-2 and TRBJ2-3; 9 bases line up with TRBD1. Germline V lookup: CDR1 SGHTA, CDR2 FQGNSA. After removal of 3 bases from V and 1 base from J, the junction contained 2 bases not matched to a gene. The CDR3 loop spans 15 amino acids. CDR3 bases: TGTGCCAGCAGCTTTAGACAGGGGGGCACAGATACGCAGTATTTT. Protein product: CASSFRQGGTDTQYF.

The CDR3 region has the DNA TGCGCCAGCAGCCAAGCCTTGGGACAGGGGAATGAAAAACTGTTTTTT. Amino acids: CASSQALGQGNEKLFF. The chain combines TRBV4-3 with TRBJ1-4, with 10 nucleotides matching TRBD1. This CDR3 region has 16 residues. The junction had 4 bases not matched to a gene; V was cut back by 1 base and J by 5 bases. Looked up from germline, CDR1 is LGHNA and CDR2 is YSLEER.

The gene calls are TRBV6-6 and TRBJ2-5; 10 nucleotides match TRBD1. The J call may not be correct, given that the DNA end is closer to TRBJ2-7. This CDR3 spans 15 amino acids. Per germline, CDR1 MNHNY and CDR2 SVGAGI (reference sequence). The CDR3 nucleotides read TGTGCCAGCAGTTACTCAGTGGGACAGGGGAACGAGCAGTACTTC. Translated, it gives CASSYSVGQGNEQYF.

The chain joins TRBV14 to TRBJ2-5; unclear D gene. V lost 0 bases and J lost 2, with 10 bases in between. Germline V gene lookup returns CDR1 SGHDN and CDR2 FVKESK. CDR3 length: 15 residues. The CDR3 reads CASSQDLSRQETQYF. The CDR3 DNA follows: TGTGCCAGCAGCCAAGATCTAAGCCGACAAGAGACCCAGTACTTC.

This chain joins TRBV5-1 and TRBJ1-2; the D gene is possibly TRBD1 (6 bases). The ends were cut back, 5 bases at V and 1 base at J, with 24 bases in the middle. CDR3 length equals 18 residues. Per the germline V gene, CDR1 is SGHRS and CDR2 is YFSETQ. The chain's CDR3 is CASRINPPTGVGNYGYTF. The CDR3 coding sequence is TGCGCCAGCAGAATTAATCCCCCGACAGGCGTAGGTAACTATGGCTACACCTTC.

The chain is built from TRBV4-3 and TRBJ2-3, with TRBD2 identical over 9 bases. Germline lookup yields CDR1 LGHNA and CDR2 YSLEER. The CDR3 is made up of 16 amino acids. Germline trimming cut 1 base from V and 3 bases from J; bases unmatched to any gene: 5. The CDR3 is CASSQVMAGGTDTQYF. The CDR3 DNA sequence: TGCGCCAGCAGCCAAGTGATGGCGGGAGGGACAGATACGCAGTATTTT.

This chain uses TRBV5-1 with TRBJ1-2; 7 bases line up with TRBD1. CDR3 length equals 13 residues. V was clipped by 4 bases and J by 7 bases; unmatched bases: 7. Germline CDR1 reads SGHRS; CDR2 reads YFSETQ. CDR3 coding DNA: TGCGCCAGCAGCCCGGGAGGGGGCTTTGGCTACACCTTC. It is translated as CASSPGGGFGYTF.

The chain recombines TRBV7-2 with TRBJ1-1, with D perhaps matching TRBD1 (5 bases). Trimming stripped 4 bases from V and 1 base from J, with 16 bases between. This CDR3 spans 16 amino acids. The germline V gene encodes CDR1 SGHTA and CDR2 FQGNSA. CDR3 nucleotides: TGTGCCAGCAGCTCCCCACCGGGGCAGAGGAACACTGAAGCTTTCTTT. This translates into CASSSPPGQRNTEAFF. Variable domain in full (rest from reference TRBV7-2 and TRBJ1-1): GAGVSQSPSNKVTEKGKDVELRCDPISGHTALYWYRQSLGQGLEFLIYFQGNSAPDKSGLPSDRFSAERTGGSVSTLTIQRTQQEDSAVYLCASSSPPGQRNTEAFFGQGTRLTVV.

The chain employs TRBV5-5 and TRBJ1-2, with 8 bases aligning to TRBD1. Germline V gene lookup returns CDR1 SGHKS and CDR2 YYEKEE (reference sequence). The J segment lost 4 bases and the V segment lost 6 bases, leaving 5 bases of the junction unmatched. The CDR3 length is 13 residues. The CDR3 coding sequence is TGTGCCAGCACCGCACAGGGGGTCTATGGCTACACCTTC. This sequence encodes CASTAQGVYGYTF. Full variable domain (missing parts from reference TRBV5-5 and TRBJ1-2): DAGVTQSPTHLIKTRGQQVTLRCSPISGHKSVSWYQQVLGQGPQFIFQYYEKEERGRGNFPDRFSARQFPNYSSELNVNALLLGDSALYLCASTAQGVYGYTFGSGTRLTVV.

The V call is TRBV7-9, the J call TRBJ1-3; 8 bases are a match to TRBD1. The CDR3 contains 19 residues. The V segment lost 5 bases and the J segment 0 bases; nucleotides outside the gene matches: 15. Germline V lookup: CDR1 SEHNR, CDR2 FQNEAQ (reference sequence). CDR3 bases: TGTGCCAGCAGCCCAGGGGGCGGTGGACTTACTCACTCTGGAAACACCATATATTTT. Protein sequence: CASSPGGGGLTHSGNTIYF. The full variable domain, rest sourced from reference TRBV7-9 and TRBJ1-3, is DTGVSQNPRHKITKRGQNVTFRCDPISEHNRLYWYRQTLGQGPEFLTYFQNEAQLEKSRLLSDRFSAERPKGSFSTLEIQRTEQGDSAMYLCASSPGGGGLTHSGNTIYFGEGSWLTVV.

This sequence joins TRBV9 and TRBJ1-2, with 8 bases that match TRBD1. The CDR3 runs to 15 residues. Looked up from germline, CDR1 is SGDLS and CDR2 is YYNGEE. The V gene end was trimmed by 2 bases and the J gene end by 2 bases; junction bases not matched to a gene: 5. For the CDR3, the DNA is TGTGCCAGCAGCGTCCAGACAGGGGTGAACTATGGCTACACCTTC. Translation: CASSVQTGVNYGYTF. Full variable domain (rest looked up from reference TRBV9 and TRBJ1-2): DSGVTQTPKHLITATGQRVTLRCSPRSGDLSVYWYQQSLDQGLQFLIQYYNGEERAKGNILERFSAQQFPDLHSELNLSSLELGDSALYFCASSVQTGVNYGYTFGSGTRLTVV.

V gene TRBV6-5 combines with J gene TRBJ2-3; 7 bases line up with TRBD2. The CDR3 contains 14 residues. The V segment lost 2 bases and the J segment 1 base; nucleotides outside the gene matches: 0. Germline CDR1 and CDR2: MNHEY and SVGAGI. The CDR3 nucleotides read TGTGCCAGCAGTTACCGGGGGGGCACAGATACGCAGTATTTT. Translation: CASSYRGGTDTQYF.

V is TRBV4-2 and J is TRBJ1-2, with a weak D call TRBD1 (6 bases). Germline CDR1 reads LGHNA; CDR2 reads YNFKEQ. The CDR3 sequence is 15 residues long. The V and J ends lost 0 bases and 3 bases respectively, with 11 bases between them. In DNA, the CDR3 is TGTGCCAGCAGCCAAGAACACTCAGGGGACTATGGCTACACCTTC. Its protein is CASSQEHSGDYGYTF.

The chain recombines TRBV25-1 with TRBJ1-5, with 7 positions matching TRBD1. Germline lookup yields CDR1 MGHDK and CDR2 SYGVNS. This CDR3 comprises 15 residues. The junction had 1 base not matched to a gene; V was cut back by 1 base and J by 1 base. The DNA for the CDR3 is TGTGCCAGCAGTGAATCCAGGGGGAGCAATCAGCCCCAGCATTTT. This sequence encodes CASSESRGSNQPQHF.

The rearrangement joins TRBV19 to TRBJ2-7; no definite D call. This CDR3 is 9 amino acids long. Germline CDR1 LNHDA, CDR2 SQIVND (reference sequence). Trimming removed 7 bases from V and 7 bases from J, with 5 bases in between. CDR3 sequence reads: CASKGEQYF. CDR3 coding DNA: TGTGCCAGTAAAGGGGAGCAGTACTTC.